This T cell receptor beta chain was sequenced for a study of somatic mutations in cytotoxic T cells in rheumatoid arthritis. Here immunoSEQ multiplex PCR was the method, and the copy in TCRdb shows in-frame clones only, minus some. This sample has over 7,000 clones; about four fifths occur once, and the top ten carry 4.5% to 6%. Study-wide results and limits: Each of about an eighth of the roughly 65 patients had a largest CD8+ clone that made up more than 20% of CD8+ cells. Clonality of CD8+ T cells, which was compared between rheumatoid arthritis patients and age-matched healthy controls, did not differ significantly. An age-related increase in CD8+ clonality was seen in rheumatoid arthritis patients but not in healthy controls.

For this clone: Its target is not known.

CDR3 size: 15 residues. V was trimmed by 1 base and J by 0 bases, leaving 7 bases between them. Germline lookup yields CDR1 SEHNR and CDR2 FQNEAQ (reference sequence). CD4+ cells and CD8+ cells were each obtained through positive magnetic bead selection, and their purity was assessed by flow cytometry. This chain joins TRBV7-9 and TRBJ1-3; D uncertain. The clonotype was recovered from an adult with rheumatoid arthritis. Input material: CD8+ T cells sorted from blood. The CDR3 DNA reads as TGTGCCAGCAGCTTAGGGCAGTACTCTGGAAACACCATATATTTT. Protein product: CASSLGQYSGNTIYF.